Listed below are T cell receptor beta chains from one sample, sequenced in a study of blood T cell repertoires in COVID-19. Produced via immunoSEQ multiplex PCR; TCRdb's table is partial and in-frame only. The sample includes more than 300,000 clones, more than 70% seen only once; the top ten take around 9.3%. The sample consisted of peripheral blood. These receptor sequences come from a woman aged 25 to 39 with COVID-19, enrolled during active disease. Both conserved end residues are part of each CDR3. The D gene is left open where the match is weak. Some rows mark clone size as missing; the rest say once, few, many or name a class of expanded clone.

CDR3: CASSASTDRGYEQYF
DNA: TGTGCCAGCAGCGCGTCGACCGACAGGGGATACGAGCAGTACTTC
D: TRBD1
size: .
J: TRBJ2-7
V: TRBV9

CDR3: CASSLRGLNGYNEQFF
DNA: TGTGCCAGCAGTTTAAGGGGCTTAAACGGCTACAATGAGCAGTTCTTC
D: .
size: .
J: TRBJ2-1
V: TRBV28

CDR3: CASSSPGENSPLHF
DNA: TGTGCCAGCAGTTCCCCGGGGGAGAATTCACCCCTCCACTTT
D: .
size: .
J: TRBJ1-6
V: TRBV28

CDR3: CASSVQEKLFF
DNA: TGTGCCAGCAGTGTTCAGGAAAAACTGTTTTTT
D: .
size: .
J: TRBJ1-4
V: TRBV28

CDR3: CASSQEHSRETQYF
DNA: TGTGCCAGCAGCCAAGAACACAGCCGGGAGACCCAGTACTTC
D: .
size: .
J: TRBJ2-5
V: TRBV3-1/TRBV3-2

CDR3: CSAWTGGEKLFF
DNA: TGCAGCGCTTGGACAGGAGGTGAAAAACTGTTTTTT
D: TRBD1
size: .
J: TRBJ1-4
V: TRBV29-1

CDR3: CASSFNLDSISYEQYF
DNA: TGCGCCAGCAGCTTCAACCTAGACTCGATCTCCTACGAGCAGTACTTC
D: .
size: .
J: TRBJ2-7
V: TRBV5-1

CDR3: CSASPLAGFPISTDTQYF
DNA: TGCAGTGCTAGTCCCCTAGCGGGCTTTCCAATTAGCACAGATACGCAGTATTTT
D: TRBD2
size: .
J: TRBJ2-3
V: TRBV20-1

CDR3: CASSLTGGNGDEQFF
DNA: TGTGCCAGCAGCTTAACGGGCGGGAACGGGGATGAGCAGTTCTTC
D: .
size: once
J: TRBJ2-1
V: TRBV7-3

CDR3: CASRGLAGNNEQFF
DNA: TGTGCCAGCAGGGGACTAGCGGGAAACAATGAGCAGTTCTTC
D: TRBD2
size: .
J: TRBJ2-1
V: TRBV2

CDR3: CASSELRDHSSGANVLTF
DNA: TGCGCCAGCAGTGAGCTGAGGGATCATAGCTCTGGGGCCAACGTCCTGACTTTC
D: .
size: .
J: TRBJ2-6
V: TRBV10-2

CDR3: CASSQKLGSYEQYF
DNA: TGTGCCAGCAGCCAAAAGCTAGGATCCTACGAGCAGTACTTC
D: .
size: .
J: TRBJ2-7
V: TRBV4-2

CDR3: CASNFETERDTQYF
DNA: TGTGCCAGCAACTTCGAGACAGAGAGAGATACGCAGTATTTT
D: .
size: .
J: TRBJ2-3
V: TRBV11-2

CDR3: CASSVYLADYNEQFF
DNA: TGTGCCAGCAGTGTTTACCTAGCGGATTACAATGAGCAGTTCTTC
D: TRBD2
size: .
J: TRBJ2-1
V: TRBV6-4